Listed below are T cell receptor beta chains from one sample, sequenced in a study of blood T cell repertoires in COVID-19. The table came from immunoSEQ multiplex PCR; TCRdb's copy has only in-frame clones and leaves some out. The sample lists some 190,000 clones; about 75% were seen once. Specimen: peripheral blood. The receptors shown here come from a woman between 50 and 59 years old with active or convalescent COVID-19. The CDR3 runs from the conserved cysteine through the conserved F or W. Fields, in order: clone size, D gene, J gene, V gene, CDR3 DNA, CDR3 protein. D genes are given only for firm matches. Rows may omit the clone size; those that give it use once, few, many or a size class.

- | TRBD1 | TRBJ2-2 | TRBV4-1 | TGCGCCAGCAGCCAAGAAGTTCCCGGCCGACAGGGAATCCGGAGGACCGGGGAGCTGTTTTTT | CASSQEVPGRQGIRRTGELFF
- | - | TRBJ1-6 | TRBV11-2 | TGTGCCAGCAGCCTCCGGGACTCTTATAATTCACCCCTCCACTTT | CASSLRDSYNSPLHF
few | - | TRBJ1-1 | TRBV7-9 | TGTGCCAGCAGGGCAGGGGCCTCGGGCACTGAAGCTTTCTTT | CASRAGASGTEAFF
- | TRBD2 | TRBJ2-3 | TRBV5-1 | TGCGCCAGCAGCTTGAGCGGGAAAAGGGCAGATACGCAGTATTTT | CASSLSGKRADTQYF
once | - | TRBJ1-6 | TRBV9 | TGTGCCAGCAGCCCTCGTCCGGGGGGCACTGATTCACCCCTCCACTTT | CASSPRPGGTDSPLHF
few | TRBD1 | TRBJ1-5 | TRBV30 | TGTGCCTGGGCCCTGCGGGACAGGGATGATCAGCCCCAGCATTTT | CAWALRDRDDQPQHF
few | TRBD1 | TRBJ1-5 | TRBV27 | TGTGCCAGCAGTCCAGGGACAGGGGGGCCCCAGCATTTT | CASSPGTGGPQHF
- | TRBD1 | TRBJ1-4 | TRBV5-5 | TGTGCCAGCAGCCGACAGGGGGCGGATGAAAAACTGTTTTTT | CASSRQGADEKLFF
- | TRBD1 | TRBJ2-6 | TRBV11-2 | TGTGCCAGCAGCTCGACAGGGACCTCTGGGGCCAACGTCCTGACTTTC | CASSSTGTSGANVLTF
- | - | TRBJ2-7 | TRBV9 | TGTGCCAGCAGCGTAGCCCCAGCGGAGTTAGGGTACGAGCAGTACTTC | CASSVAPAELGYEQYF
- | - | TRBJ1-3 | TRBV6-5 | TGTGCCAGCACCCCGGCGGGAGGCTCTGGAAACACCATATATTTT | CASTPAGGSGNTIYF
- | - | TRBJ1-2 | TRBV27 | TGTGCCAGCAGTACCGAAGGGGCTTCGGGGGGCTATGGCTACACCTTC | CASSTEGASGGYGYTF
- | TRBD1 | TRBJ1-5 | TRBV27 | TGTGCCAGCAGTTCAATCGGACAGGGGTCTTCCCAGCCCCAGCATTTT | CASSSIGQGSSQPQHF
- | - | TRBJ1-5 | TRBV19 | TGTGCCAGTAGGCTCTCCCCAAACAGGCAAAATCAGCCCCAGCATTTT | CASRLSPNRQNQPQHF
- | TRBD2 | TRBJ2-2 | TRBV7-6 | TGTGCCAGCAGCTTAGAGACTAGCGGTAACACCGGGGAGCTGTTTTTT | CASSLETSGNTGELFF
- | TRBD1 | TRBJ1-1 | TRBV28 | TGTGCCAGCAGTAACAGGGGGGACACTGAAGCTTTCTTT | CASSNRGDTEAFF
- | - | TRBJ2-6 | TRBV3-1/TRBV3-2 | TGTGCCAGCAGCCAAGGCGGATCCGGGGCCAACGTCCTGACTTTC | CASSQGGSGANVLTF
- | TRBD2 | TRBJ2-5 | TRBV11-2 | TGTGCCAGCAGCCGGGGACTAGCGCAGGAGACCCAGTACTTC | CASSRGLAQETQYF
- | - | TRBJ1-2 | TRBV6-4 | TGTGCCAGCAGTGACTTGGGGGGGGCAGGTGGCTACACCTTC | CASSDLGGAGGYTF
- | TRBD2 | TRBJ2-2 | TRBV9 | TGTGCCAGCAGCGCGACTAGCGGGAGTTATACCGGGGAGCTGTTTTTT | CASSATSGSYTGELFF
- | - | TRBJ2-7 | TRBV6-6 | TGTGCCAGCAGTTACTCTCGGGTTCACGAGCAGTACTTC | CASSYSRVHEQYF
few | - | TRBJ2-1 | TRBV2 | TGTGCCAGCAGCAGACTTCCCTTCTTGTTCTTC | CASSRLPFLFF
- | - | TRBJ2-1 | TRBV24-1 | TGTGCCACCAGCTTGAGCGGCCAGAGCTCCTACAATGAGCAGTTCTTC | CATSLSGQSSYNEQFF
once | TRBD2 | TRBJ2-7 | TRBV3-1/TRBV3-2 | TGTGCCAGCAGCCAAAGCCTAGGACTAGCTGGGTCCTACGAGCAGTACTTC | CASSQSLGLAGSYEQYF
- | - | TRBJ1-4 | TRBV28 | TGTGCCAGCAGAAACCAGGGGCGGGATGAAAAACTGTTTTTT | CASRNQGRDEKLFF
- | TRBD2 | TRBJ2-5 | TRBV11-2 | TGTGCCAGCAGCGTTACTAGCGGGGGAGAGACCCAGTACTTC | CASSVTSGGETQYF
- | - | TRBJ1-5 | TRBV19 | TGTGCCGGACAGTTTAGGAGCAATCAGCCCCAGCATTTT | CAGQFRSNQPQHF
- | - | TRBJ2-1 | TRBV27 | TGTGCCAGCAGTTTCCGGGACATAGGCAATGAGCAGTTCTTC | CASSFRDIGNEQFF
- | - | TRBJ2-7 | TRBV2 | TGTGCCAGCAGTGAAGTCTCACAGGGCCCCTACGAGCAGTACTTC | CASSEVSQGPYEQYF
- | - | TRBJ1-6 | TRBV30 | TGTGCCTGGAGTGTCGCGGGGATCCGGAATTCACCCCTCCACTTT | CAWSVAGIRNSPLHF
once | - | TRBJ1-1 | TRBV4-1 | TGCGCCAGCAGCCACAACAGTGATCCCTACGGCACTGAAGCTTTCTTT | CASSHNSDPYGTEAFF
- | TRBD1 | TRBJ1-3 | TRBV5-1 | TGCGCCAGCAGCTTGGGTGACAGGGGGAAACTCTCGGGAAACACCATATATTTT | CASSLGDRGKLSGNTIYF
few | TRBD2 | TRBJ2-3 | TRBV7-3 | TGTGCCAGCAGATTAGCGGGGGGGCCAACAGATACGCAGTATTTT | CASRLAGGPTDTQYF
- | TRBD1 | TRBJ2-7 | TRBV6-6 | TGTGCCAGCAGCCCTGGACAGGTCCCTGGCGAGCAGTACTTC | CASSPGQVPGEQYF
- | TRBD2 | TRBJ2-2 | TRBV4-1 | TGCGCCAGCAGCCAAGATGCAACTAGCGGGGGGGCGGATACCGGGGAGCTGTTTTTT | CASSQDATSGGADTGELFF
- | - | TRBJ2-6 | TRBV6-5 | TGTGCCAGCAGTTACTCCGGGGCGGGAGGGGCCAACGTCCTGACTTTC | CASSYSGAGGANVLTF
- | TRBD1 | TRBJ1-6 | TRBV19 | TGTGCCAGTAGTTCTTCATCCGGGACAGGGGCCAACTCACCCCTCCACTTT | CASSSSSGTGANSPLHF
- | - | TRBJ1-1 | TRBV7-9 | TGTGCCAGCAGCTTACAGGCAACCAATGAAGCTTTCTTT | CASSLQATNEAFF
- | - | TRBJ2-7 | TRBV3-1/TRBV3-2 | TGTGCCAGCAGCCAAGAACGGAGCTACGAGCAGTACTTC | CASSQERSYEQYF
- | - | TRBJ1-1 | TRBV18 | TGTGCCAGCCGCTCCGGGTTAGATAACACTGAAGCTTTCTTT | CASRSGLDNTEAFF